This TCR beta chain came from a study of T cell clonotyping in hematopoietic cell transplantation. Trimming shortened V by 4 bases and J by 0 bases, and 9 bases separated the two germline ends. Germline-derived CDR1 and CDR2 are SNHLY and FYNNEI. The CDR3 is 14 amino acids. The protocol was immunoSEQ multiplex PCR, while the TCRdb copy is restricted to in-frame clones and leaves out a portion. The sample includes more than 65,000 clones, over 90% of them seen just once. The chain couples TRBV2 to TRBJ1-2; no clear D gene. The source material was peripheral blood mononuclear cells. This receptor was taken from a man in his fifties in good health. Some clones in this sample may be carry-over from other donors' samples. DNA for the CDR3: TGTGCCAGCAGTGCCAGCCCAACTAACTATGGCTACACCTTC. It yields the protein CASSASPTNYGYTF.